This T cell receptor (beta chain) was observed in a study of T cells after somatic rescue of genetic block. The data were produced by immunoSEQ multiplex PCR, yet TCRdb's version contains in-frame clones alone and is incomplete. The sample contains some 8,000 clones, around 80% of which appear only once. This clonotype was sampled from a boy younger than 18. Material: peripheral blood mononuclear cells (PBMCs).

CDR3 in DNA: TGTGCCAGCAGCTCAGGACTGGAGGGGAGGGCAAATCAGCCCCAGCATTTT. Its translation: CASSSGLEGRANQPQHF. The chain combines TRBV7-8 with TRBJ1-5; D is perhaps TRBD1 (5 bases). The CDR3 loop spans 17 amino acids. V was shortened by 4 bases and J by 4 bases, with 20 bases between the two germline ends. Germline V gene data show CDR1 as SGHVS and CDR2 as FQNEAQ.